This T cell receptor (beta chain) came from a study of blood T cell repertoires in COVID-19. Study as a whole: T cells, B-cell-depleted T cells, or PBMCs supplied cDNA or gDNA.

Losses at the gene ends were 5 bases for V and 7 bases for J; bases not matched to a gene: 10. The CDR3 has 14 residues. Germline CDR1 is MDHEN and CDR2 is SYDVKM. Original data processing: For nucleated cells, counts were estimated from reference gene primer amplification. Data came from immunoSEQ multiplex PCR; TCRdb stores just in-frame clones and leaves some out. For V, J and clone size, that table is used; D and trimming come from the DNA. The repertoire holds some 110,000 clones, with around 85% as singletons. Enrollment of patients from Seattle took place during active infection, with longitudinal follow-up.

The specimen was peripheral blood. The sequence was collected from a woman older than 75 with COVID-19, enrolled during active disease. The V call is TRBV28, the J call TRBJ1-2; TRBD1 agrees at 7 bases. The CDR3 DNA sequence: TGTGCCAGCAGTCTACAGGGGCTGCTACCTGGCTACACCTTC. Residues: CASSLQGLLPGYTF.